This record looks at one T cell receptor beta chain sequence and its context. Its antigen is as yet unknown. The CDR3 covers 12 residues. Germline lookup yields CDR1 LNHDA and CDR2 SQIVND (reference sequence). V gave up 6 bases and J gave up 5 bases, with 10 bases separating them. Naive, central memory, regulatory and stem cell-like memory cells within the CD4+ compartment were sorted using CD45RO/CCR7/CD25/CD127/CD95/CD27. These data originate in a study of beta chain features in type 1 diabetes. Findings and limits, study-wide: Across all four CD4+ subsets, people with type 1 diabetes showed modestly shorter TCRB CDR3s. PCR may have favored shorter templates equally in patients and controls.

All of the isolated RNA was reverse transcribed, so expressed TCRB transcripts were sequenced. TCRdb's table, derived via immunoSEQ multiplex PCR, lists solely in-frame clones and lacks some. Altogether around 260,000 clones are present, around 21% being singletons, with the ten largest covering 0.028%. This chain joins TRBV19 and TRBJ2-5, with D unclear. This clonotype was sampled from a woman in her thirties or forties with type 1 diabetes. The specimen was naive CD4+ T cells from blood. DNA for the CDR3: TGTGCCAGTAGCTTCGCCGGGGAGACCCAGTACTTC. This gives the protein CASSFAGETQYF.